Each of the 25 T cell receptor beta chains below was sequenced from the same sample in a study of CD8+ T cells in alopecia areata. RNA, once extracted, was reverse transcribed into cDNA for use as the sequencing template. Sequenced by immunoSEQ multiplex PCR; TCRdb stores in-frame clones only, minus some. Of some 130,000 clones listed, over 50% were seen once; the top ten hold roughly 4.8%. The sample in question was CD4+ T cells sorted from blood, obtained at week 0. These receptors all stem from a human donor with alopecia areata.

V usage is TRBV10-3 and J usage is TRBJ2-7; D may correspond to TRBD1 or TRBD2 (5 bases each). V dropped 4 bases and J dropped 1 base, with 8 bases sitting between them. The germline gives CDR1 ENHRY, CDR2 SYGVKD. This CDR3 is built from 13 residues. The CDR3 is CAISGDGSYEQYF. Written as DNA, the CDR3 is TGTGCCATCAGTGGGGACGGATCCTACGAGCAGTACTTC.

The CDR3 DNA sequence: TGTGCCAGCAGACCTGGACAGACCTACGAGCAGTACTTC. It translates to CASRPGQTYEQYF. This sequence joins TRBV28 and TRBJ2-7; the D gene is possibly TRBD1 (6 bases). The length of the CDR3 is 13 residues. The V end lost 6 bases, the J end lost 2 bases, and 11 bases lay between the germline ends. Germline loops: CDR1 MDHEN, CDR2 SYDVKM.

The rearrangement joins TRBV5-1 to TRBJ2-7; D possibly corresponds to TRBD1 (5 bases). CDR3 length: 14 residues. V lost 4 bases and J lost 2, with 13 bases in between. Germline V lookup: CDR1 SGHRS, CDR2 YFSETQ. The DNA of the CDR3 is TGCGCCAGCAGCCTGCGGCAGGGCCCCTACGAGCAGTACTTC. Amino acids: CASSLRQGPYEQYF.

This rearrangement joins TRBV27 to TRBJ1-6; D ambiguous. V lost 3 bases and J 7 bases, leaving 10 bases between the germline ends. The length of the CDR3 is 14 residues. Per germline, CDR1 MNHEY and CDR2 SMNVEV (reference sequence). The CDR3 region is CASSLMGRNSPLHF. CDR3 DNA sequence: TGTGCCAGCAGTTTGATGGGCCGGAATTCACCCCTCCACTTT.

The chain joins TRBV7-2 to TRBJ2-7, with D unresolved. V shed 0 bases and J shed 7 bases, with 10 bases lying between them. Per germline, CDR1 SGHTA and CDR2 FQGNSA. This CDR3 is built from 13 residues. CDR3 loop: CASSLAHEGEQYF. CDR3 nucleotide sequence: TGTGCCAGCAGCTTAGCGCACGAAGGGGAGCAGTACTTC.

A single count supports this clone. CDR3 sequence: CASSQGDQPQHF. The CDR3 DNA is TGTGCCAGCAGCCAGGGGGATCAGCCCCAGCATTTT. This chain links TRBV4-2 with TRBJ1-5, with D possibly matching TRBD1 (5 bases). There are 12 residues in the CDR3. CDR1 is LGHNA, CDR2 YNFKEQ, per germline. Trimming took 3 bases from V and 5 from J, leaving 5 bases between them.

This chain connects TRBV7-9 to TRBJ2-1, with D tentatively TRBD2 (6 bases). Trimming removed 3 bases from V and 8 bases from J, with 17 bases in between. The CDR3 is made up of 15 amino acids. The V gene's germline CDR1 is SEHNR and CDR2 FQNEAQ (reference sequence). Here the CDR3 DNA reads TGTGCCAGCAGCTTCAGGACGGGAGAAGCCGATGAGCAGTTCTTC. Its protein product is CASSFRTGEADEQFF.

The chain combines TRBV5-1 with TRBJ2-5, with unresolved D. Trimming pared 0 bases from V and 7 bases from J, leaving 7 bases between. Germline V CDR1 and CDR2: SGHRS, YFSETQ. CDR3 length: 12 residues. The CDR3 protein is CASSLDFGTQYF. In nucleotides, the CDR3 is TGCGCCAGCAGCTTGGATTTTGGGACCCAGTACTTC.

The rearrangement links TRBV5-1 to TRBJ1-2, with a tentative D call TRBD1 (6 bases). V lost 2 bases and J lost 1, with 12 bases in between. The CDR3 sequence is 15 residues long. Germline V lookup: CDR1 SGHRS, CDR2 YFSETQ. The CDR3: CASSFGDTHNYGYTF. The CDR3 bases are TGCGCCAGCAGCTTCGGGGACACCCATAACTATGGCTACACCTTC.

The V and J genes are TRBV28 and TRBJ1-4, with D unclear. Looked up from germline, CDR1 is MDHEN and CDR2 is SYDVKM. V lost 4 bases, J lost 7 bases, and 7 bases lay in between. The CDR3 loop spans 12 amino acids. This CDR3 reads CASSSRGEKLFF. CDR3 sequence (DNA): TGTGCCAGCAGTTCCCGCGGTGAAAAACTGTTTTTT.

The chain recombines TRBV7-2 with TRBJ1-6, with 8 bases identical to TRBD1. Germline V CDR1 and CDR2: SGHTA, FQGNSA. The CDR3 spans 16 residues. Trimming removed 5 bases from V and 3 bases from J; junction bases left unmatched: 6. Here the CDR3 reads CASSIGQGLYNSPLHF. CDR3 bases: TGTGCCAGCAGCATAGGACAGGGTCTCTATAATTCACCCCTCCACTTT.

This clone was seen more than once but under ten times. V gene TRBV6-8 combines with J gene TRBJ2-7; D gene unclear. The germline gives CDR1 MNHGY, CDR2 SAAAGT. Between the trimmed V and J ends, which lost 5 bases and 0 bases, there was a span of 5 bases. The CDR3 has 12 residues. CDR3 sequence reads: CASSRSSYEQYF. In nucleotides, the CDR3 is TGTGCCAGCAGTCGGAGCTCCTACGAGCAGTACTTC.

The V and J genes are TRBV29-1 and TRBJ2-7; TRBD2 agrees at 13 bases. The CDR3 is 14 amino acids. J lost 6 bases, V lost 6 bases, and 8 bases had no gene match. CDR1 and CDR2 from the germline V gene are SQVTM and ANQGSEA. CDR3 in DNA: TGCAGCGTGTCCGGGACTAGCGGGATCCCCGAGCAGTACTTC. Protein sequence: CSVSGTSGIPEQYF.

J is TRBJ1-5 and V is TRBV2; perhaps TRBD1 as D (5 bases). The germline V and J ends were trimmed by 5 bases and 5 bases, with 10 bases remaining between them. CDR1 and CDR2 from the germline V gene are SNHLY and FYNNEI. The CDR3 extends over 13 amino acids. For the CDR3, the DNA is TGTGCCAGCAGTCAGGACACGTATCAGCCCCAGCATTTT. Protein product: CASSQDTYQPQHF.

The sample holds a few counts of this clone. The chain combines TRBV7-9 with TRBJ1-4; D ambiguous. Germline loops: CDR1 SEHNR, CDR2 FQNEAQ (reference sequence). V was shortened by 1 base and J by 6 bases, with 9 bases between the two germline ends. The CDR3 extends over 14 amino acids. The DNA for the CDR3 is TGTGCCAGCAGCTTAGGGATCGTGGATGAAAAACTGTTTTTT. It codes for CASSLGIVDEKLFF.

The sample holds one count of this clone. V usage is TRBV5-6 and J usage is TRBJ1-5; the D gene is possibly TRBD1 (5 bases). Germline V gives CDR1 SGHDT, CDR2 YYEEEE. The CDR3 has 16 amino acids. Trimming stripped 0 bases from V and 5 bases from J, with 15 bases between. CDR3 sequence reads: CASSLALGAADQPQHF. In DNA form, the CDR3 reads TGTGCCAGCAGCTTGGCCTTAGGGGCCGCCGATCAGCCCCAGCATTTT.

V is TRBV6-6 and J is TRBJ2-1; D not resolved. Trimming left V 3 bases short and J 7 bases short, with 10 bases between. CDR3 size: 13 residues. Germline CDR1 reads MNHNY; CDR2 reads SVGAGI (reference sequence). The CDR3 loop is CASSYRVGNEQFF. CDR3 sequence (DNA): TGTGCCAGCAGTTATAGGGTGGGTAATGAGCAGTTCTTC.

CDR3 amino acids: CASSQEEGPAGELFF. The CDR3 DNA reads TGCGCCAGCAGCCAAGAGGAGGGGCCGGCCGGGGAGCTGTTTTTT. The J gene is TRBJ2-2, the V gene TRBV4-1, with D possibly being TRBD2 (6 bases). The germline V gene encodes CDR1 MGHRA and CDR2 YSYEKL. The CDR3 sequence is 15 residues long. V was pared by 0 bases and J by 6 bases, with 11 bases between.

This sequence joins TRBV9 and TRBJ1-5; the D gene is possibly TRBD1 (5 bases). V was shortened by 3 bases and J by 7 bases, with 14 bases between the two germline ends. Germline V gene sequence: CDR1 SGDLS, CDR2 YYNGEE. The CDR3 runs to 14 residues. The chain's CDR3 is CASSASGSLQPQHF. Written as DNA, the CDR3 is TGTGCCAGCAGCGCATCAGGGTCGTTGCAGCCCCAGCATTTT.

V and J are TRBV7-6 and TRBJ2-1, with D unclear. Germline values: CDR1 SGHVS, CDR2 FNYEAQ. Trimming took off 3 bases at V and 5 bases at J, with 8 bases between the two ends. The CDR3 consists of 13 residues. The CDR3 coding sequence is TGTGCCAGCAGCTTGATAAGGGACAATGAGCAGTTCTTC. Amino acid sequence: CASSLIRDNEQFF.

V and J are TRBV4-1 and TRBJ2-4; D is ambiguous. CDR3 length equals 15 residues. V lost 1 base and J lost 0, with 7 bases in between. CDR1 is MGHRA and CDR2 is YSYEKL in the germline V gene. The CDR3 region has the DNA TGCGCCAGCAGCCAAGGTCCTCTAGCCAAAAACATTCAGTACTTC. Encoded protein: CASSQGPLAKNIQYF.

The rearrangement uses TRBV18 and TRBJ2-3; maybe TRBD1 (6 bases). V was clipped by 4 bases and J by 6 bases, with 11 bases between them. This CDR3 is 13 amino acids long. The germline V gene encodes CDR1 KGHSH and CDR2 LQKENI. The CDR3 region is CASSRGGLDTQYF. CDR3 coding DNA: TGTGCCAGCTCACGAGGGGGTTTGGATACGCAGTATTTT.

This clone has more than one count but fewer than ten. The chain joins TRBV27 to TRBJ2-1, with 8 bases lining up with TRBD1. The trim removed 1 base at V and 5 bases at J, leaving 4 bases unmatched. Germline CDR1 MNHEY, CDR2 SMNVEV (reference sequence). The CDR3 covers 15 residues. CDR3 residues: CASSLYMGQDNEQFF. For the CDR3, the DNA is TGTGCCAGCAGTTTATATATGGGACAGGACAATGAGCAGTTCTTC.

The chain links TRBV7-9 to TRBJ1-4; D is undetermined. The CDR3 is 13 amino acids. The germline gives CDR1 SEHNR, CDR2 FQNEAQ (reference sequence). Trimming removed 1 base from V and 6 bases from J, with 6 bases in between. Here the CDR3 DNA reads TGTGCCAGCAGCTTAGTGGTGGATGAAAAACTGTTTTTT. This translates into CASSLVVDEKLFF.

This chain connects TRBV2 to TRBJ2-2; D gene uncertain. The CDR3 loop spans 14 amino acids. Germline CDR1 and CDR2: SNHLY and FYNNEI. Trimming shortened V by 7 bases and J by 0 bases, and 9 bases separated the two germline ends. The chain's CDR3 is CASTLHSNTGELFF. CDR3 bases: TGTGCCAGCACTTTACACTCGAACACCGGGGAGCTGTTTTTT.